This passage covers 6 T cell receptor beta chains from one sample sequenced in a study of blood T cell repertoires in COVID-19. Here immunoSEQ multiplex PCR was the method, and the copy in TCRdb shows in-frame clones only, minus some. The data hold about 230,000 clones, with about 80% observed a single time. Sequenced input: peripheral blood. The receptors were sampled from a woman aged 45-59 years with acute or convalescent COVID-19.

CDR3 DNA sequence: TGTGCCAGCTCACCAGCTGGACAGGCCCTGAACACTGAAGCTTTCTTT. Protein: CASSPAGQALNTEAFF. The chain is built from TRBV18 and TRBJ1-1; 7 nucleotides match TRBD1. Germline assignment: CDR1 KGHSH and CDR2 LQKENI. The CDR3 contains 16 residues. With V trimmed by 2 bases and J by 0 bases, 6 bases remained unmatched.

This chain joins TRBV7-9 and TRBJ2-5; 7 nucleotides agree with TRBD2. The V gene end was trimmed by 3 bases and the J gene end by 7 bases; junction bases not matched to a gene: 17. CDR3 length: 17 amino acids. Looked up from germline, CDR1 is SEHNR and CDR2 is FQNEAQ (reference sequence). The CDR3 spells CASSLGPPIAGRGTQYF. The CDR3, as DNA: TGTGCCAGCAGCTTGGGCCCCCCCATAGCGGGCCGGGGGACCCAGTACTTC. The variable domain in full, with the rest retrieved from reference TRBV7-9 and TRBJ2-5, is DTGVSQNPRHKITKRGQNVTFRCDPISEHNRLYWYRQTLGQGPEFLTYFQNEAQLEKSRLLSDRFSAERPKGSFSTLEIQRTEQGDSAMYLCASSLGPPIAGRGTQYFGPGTRLLVL.

DNA of the CDR3: TGTGCCAGCAGACTAGACTCTGGGGCCAACGTCCTGACTTTC. It is translated as CASRLDSGANVLTF. The genes are TRBV5-6 and TRBJ2-6, with a possible D match to TRBD2 (5 bases). The CDR3 extends over 14 amino acids. The germline V and J ends were trimmed by 5 bases and 0 bases, with 6 bases remaining between them. The germline CDR1 and CDR2 sequences are SGHDT and YYEEEE.

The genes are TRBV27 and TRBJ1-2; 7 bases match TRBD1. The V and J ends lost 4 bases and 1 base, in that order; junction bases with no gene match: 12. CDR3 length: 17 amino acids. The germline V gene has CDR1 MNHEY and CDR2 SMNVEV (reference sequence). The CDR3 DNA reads TGTGCCAGCAGTTCAAATTCGAGACAGGGAGGTAACTATGGCTACACCTTC. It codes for CASSSNSRQGGNYGYTF.

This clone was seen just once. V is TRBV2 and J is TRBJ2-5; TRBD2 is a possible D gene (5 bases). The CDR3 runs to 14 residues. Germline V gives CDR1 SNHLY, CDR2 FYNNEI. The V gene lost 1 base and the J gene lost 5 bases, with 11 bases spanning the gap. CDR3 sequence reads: CASSEGLAGETQYF. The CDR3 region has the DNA TGTGCCAGCAGTGAAGGTCTAGCCGGGGAGACCCAGTACTTC.

CDR3 bases: TGTGCCAGTAGTATTCTCGCGGGAGGTAGCACAGATACGCAGTATTTT. This encodes CASSILAGGSTDTQYF. V is TRBV19 and J is TRBJ2-3, with 8 bases fitting TRBD2. CDR1 is LNHDA, CDR2 SQIVND, per germline (reference sequence). The CDR3 has 16 residues. J lost 0 bases, V lost 3 bases, and 5 bases had no gene match.